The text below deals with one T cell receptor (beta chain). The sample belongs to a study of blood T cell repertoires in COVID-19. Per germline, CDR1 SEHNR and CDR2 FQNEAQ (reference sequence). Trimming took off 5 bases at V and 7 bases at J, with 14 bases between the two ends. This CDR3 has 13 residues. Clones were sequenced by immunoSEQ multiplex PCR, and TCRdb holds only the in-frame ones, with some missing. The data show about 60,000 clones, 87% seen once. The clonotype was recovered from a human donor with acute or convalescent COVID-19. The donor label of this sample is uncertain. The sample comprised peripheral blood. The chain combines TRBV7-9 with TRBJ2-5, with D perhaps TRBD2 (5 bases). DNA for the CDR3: TGTGCCAGCAGCCCCCCACTCAGCGGGACCCAGTACTTC. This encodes CASSPPLSGTQYF.